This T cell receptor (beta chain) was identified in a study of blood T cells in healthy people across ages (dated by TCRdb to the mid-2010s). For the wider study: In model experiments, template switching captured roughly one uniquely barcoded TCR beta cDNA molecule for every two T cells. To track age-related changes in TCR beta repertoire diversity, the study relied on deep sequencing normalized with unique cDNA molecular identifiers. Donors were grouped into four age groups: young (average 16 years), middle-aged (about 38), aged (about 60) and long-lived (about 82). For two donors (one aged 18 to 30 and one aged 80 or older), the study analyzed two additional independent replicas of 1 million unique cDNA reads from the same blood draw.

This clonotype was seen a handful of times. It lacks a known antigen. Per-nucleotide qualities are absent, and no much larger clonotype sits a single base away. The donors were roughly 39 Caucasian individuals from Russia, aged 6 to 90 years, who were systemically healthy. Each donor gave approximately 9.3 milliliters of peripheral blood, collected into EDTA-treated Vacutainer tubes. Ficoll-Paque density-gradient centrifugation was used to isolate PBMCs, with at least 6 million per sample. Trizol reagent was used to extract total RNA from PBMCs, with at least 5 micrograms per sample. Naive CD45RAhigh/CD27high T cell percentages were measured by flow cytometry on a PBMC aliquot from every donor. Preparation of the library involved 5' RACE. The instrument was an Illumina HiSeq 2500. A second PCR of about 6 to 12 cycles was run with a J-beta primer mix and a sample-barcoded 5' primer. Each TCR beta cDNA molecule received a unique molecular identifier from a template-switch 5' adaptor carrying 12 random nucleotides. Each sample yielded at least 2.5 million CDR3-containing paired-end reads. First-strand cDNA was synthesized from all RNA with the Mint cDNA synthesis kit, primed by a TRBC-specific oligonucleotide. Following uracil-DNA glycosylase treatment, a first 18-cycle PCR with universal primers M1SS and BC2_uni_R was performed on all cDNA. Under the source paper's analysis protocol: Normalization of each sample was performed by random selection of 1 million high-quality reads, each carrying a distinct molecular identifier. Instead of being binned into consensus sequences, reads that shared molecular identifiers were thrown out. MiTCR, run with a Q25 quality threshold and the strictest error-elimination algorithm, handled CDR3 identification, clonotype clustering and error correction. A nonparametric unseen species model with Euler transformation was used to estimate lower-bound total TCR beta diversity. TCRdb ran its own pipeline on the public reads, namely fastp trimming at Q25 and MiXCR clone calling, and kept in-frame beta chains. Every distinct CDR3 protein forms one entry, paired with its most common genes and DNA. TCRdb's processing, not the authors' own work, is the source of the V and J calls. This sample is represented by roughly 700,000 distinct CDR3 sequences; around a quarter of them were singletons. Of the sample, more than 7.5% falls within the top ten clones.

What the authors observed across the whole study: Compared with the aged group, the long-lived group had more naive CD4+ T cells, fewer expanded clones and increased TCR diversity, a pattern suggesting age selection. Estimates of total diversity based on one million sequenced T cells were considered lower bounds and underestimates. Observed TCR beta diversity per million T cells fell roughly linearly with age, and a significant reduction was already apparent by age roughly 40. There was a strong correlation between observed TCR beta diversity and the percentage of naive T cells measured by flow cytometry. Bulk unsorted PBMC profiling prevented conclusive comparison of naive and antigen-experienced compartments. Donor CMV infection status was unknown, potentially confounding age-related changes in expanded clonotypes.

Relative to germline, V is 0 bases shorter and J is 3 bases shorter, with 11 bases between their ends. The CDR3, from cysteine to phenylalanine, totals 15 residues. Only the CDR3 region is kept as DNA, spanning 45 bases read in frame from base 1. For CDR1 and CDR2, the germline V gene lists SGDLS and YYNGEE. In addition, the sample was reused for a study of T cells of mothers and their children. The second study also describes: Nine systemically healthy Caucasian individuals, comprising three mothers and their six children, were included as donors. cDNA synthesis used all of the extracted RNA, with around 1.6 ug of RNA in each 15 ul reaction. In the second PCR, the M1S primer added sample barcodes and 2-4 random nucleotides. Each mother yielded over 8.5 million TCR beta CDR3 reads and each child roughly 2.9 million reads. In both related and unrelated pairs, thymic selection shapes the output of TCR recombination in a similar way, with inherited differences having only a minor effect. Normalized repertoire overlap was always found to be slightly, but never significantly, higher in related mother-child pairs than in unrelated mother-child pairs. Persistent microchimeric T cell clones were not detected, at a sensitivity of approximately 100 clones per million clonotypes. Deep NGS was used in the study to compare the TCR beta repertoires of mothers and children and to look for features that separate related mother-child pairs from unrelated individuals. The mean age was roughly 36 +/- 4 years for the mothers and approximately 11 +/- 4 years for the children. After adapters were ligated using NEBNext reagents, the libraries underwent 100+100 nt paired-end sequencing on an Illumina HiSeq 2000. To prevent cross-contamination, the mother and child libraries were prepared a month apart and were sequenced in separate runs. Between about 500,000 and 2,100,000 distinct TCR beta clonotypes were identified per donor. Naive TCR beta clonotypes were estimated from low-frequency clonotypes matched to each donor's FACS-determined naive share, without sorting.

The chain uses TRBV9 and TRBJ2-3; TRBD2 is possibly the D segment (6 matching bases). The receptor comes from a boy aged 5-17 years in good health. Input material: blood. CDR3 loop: CASSVGGGATDTQYF. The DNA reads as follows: TGTGCCAGCAGCGTAGGAGGAGGGGCAACAGATACGCAGTATTTT.